These 24 T cell receptor beta chains originate from one sample sequenced in a study of human T cells and chemical hapten exposure. TCRdb independently ran MiXCR on the RACE reads; one entry per CDR3 protein. This table holds about 80,000 distinct CDR3 sequences, more than 9% found once. Time point meaning: patch test 2, 6 weeks after DPC sensitization. Treatment given: therapeutic diphenylcyclopropenone sensitization with weekly scalp DPC. This material consisted of whole blood, taken in connection with sensitization to the hapten diphenylcyclopropenone (DPC). Receptors originate from a man younger than 35 with alopecia areata. Some clones in this sample may be carry-over from other donors' samples.

This clonotype appeared a few times. The V gene is TRBV20-1, the J gene TRBJ2-1; D not resolved. The CDR3 sequence is 18 residues long. The V gene lost 4 bases and the J gene lost 0 bases, with 22 bases spanning the gap. Per germline, CDR1 DFQATT and CDR2 SNEGSKA (reference sequence). CDR3 coding DNA: TGCAGTGCTACAGTAGTGAAAGGTCGGCTCGTCTCCTACAATGAGCAGTTCTTC. It is translated as CSATVVKGRLVSYNEQFF.

The sample holds a few counts of this clonotype. J is TRBJ1-6 and V is TRBV7-6, with D perhaps TRBD1 (6 bases). Germline V gives CDR1 SGHVS, CDR2 FNYEAQ. The CDR3 totals 13 residues. V was clipped by 5 bases and J by 7 bases, with 9 bases between them. The CDR3 DNA reads TGTGCCAGCAGCCCCGGACAGAATTCACCCCTCCACTTT. This encodes CASSPGQNSPLHF.

The chain joins TRBV12-3 or TRBV12-4 to TRBJ2-5; 7 positions match TRBD1. The J segment lost 4 bases and the V segment lost 2 bases, leaving 7 bases of the junction unmatched. This CDR3 is 15 amino acids long. The CDR3 DNA reads TGTGCCAGCAGTTTACCCCCCTCAGGGGGAGAGACCCAGTACTTC. This encodes CASSLPPSGGETQYF.

In this sample, this clonotype turned up many times. The chain uses TRBV29-1 and TRBJ1-2; D is unclear. The CDR3 has 8 amino acids. Per germline, CDR1 SQVTM and CDR2 ANQGSEA. The ends were cut back, 4 bases at V and 7 bases at J, with 1 base in the middle. CDR3 sequence reads: CSVGGYTF. In DNA, the CDR3 is TGCAGCGTTGGTGGCTACACCTTC.

This clonotype was detected many times. CDR3 sequence (DNA): TGCGCCAGCAGCCCCGGGACAGGAGATCAGCCCCAGCATTTT. This translates into CASSPGTGDQPQHF. V and J are TRBV5-1 and TRBJ1-5; TRBD1 agrees at 8 bases. This CDR3 contains 14 residues. Per the germline V gene, CDR1 is SGHRS and CDR2 is YFSETQ. The V and J ends lost 4 bases and 5 bases, in that order; junction bases with no gene match: 5.

V is TRBV6-2 or TRBV6-3 and J is TRBJ2-7; no reliable D call. Trimming removed 2 bases at V and 4 bases at J, with 12 bases between. CDR1 is MNHEY and CDR2 is SVGEGT in the germline V gene. The CDR3 is 14 amino acids. The CDR3, as DNA: TGTGCCAGCAGTTACGAGAAACATGGGTACGAGCAGTACTTC. Amino acid sequence: CASSYEKHGYEQYF.

V gene TRBV29-1 combines with J gene TRBJ1-2; no firm D call. From germline, CDR1 is SQVTM and CDR2 ANQGSEA. The CDR3 consists of 11 residues. Trimming pared 3 bases from V and 2 bases from J, leaving 4 bases between. The CDR3 sequence: CSVDLNYGYTF. The DNA of the CDR3 is TGCAGCGTTGACCTCAACTATGGCTACACCTTC. The variable domain in full, with the rest retrieved from reference TRBV29-1 and TRBJ1-2, is SAVISQKPSRDICQRGTSLTIQCQVDSQVTMMFWYRQQPGQSLTLIATANQGSEATYESGFVIDKFPISRPNLTFSTLTVSNMSPEDSSIYLCSVDLNYGYTFGSGTRLTVV.

J is TRBJ1-1 and V is TRBV7-9; D unresolved. CDR3 length equals 15 residues. Trimming removed 0 bases at V and 4 bases at J, with 12 bases between. Germline-derived CDR1 and CDR2 are SEHNR and FQNEAQ (reference sequence). CDR3 residues: CASSLARGLGTEAFF. In DNA form, the CDR3 reads TGTGCCAGCAGCTTAGCGCGGGGTCTCGGCACTGAAGCTTTCTTT.

This clonotype occurred a few times. The chain recombines TRBV7-3 with TRBJ2-1; D possibly matches TRBD1 or TRBD2 (8 bases each). The CDR3 runs to 15 residues. CDR1 and CDR2 from the germline V gene are SGHTA and FQGTGA. V was trimmed by 6 bases and J by 7 bases, leaving 19 bases between them. The CDR3 DNA follows: TGTGCCAGCAGTTTAGCGGGACAGGCAACTAATGAGCAGTTCTTC. It translates to CASSLAGQATNEQFF.

The chain has TRBV4-3 and TRBJ1-2; TRBD1 agrees at 7 bases. Germline V CDR1 and CDR2: LGHNA, YSLEER. The junction had 13 bases not matched to a gene; V was cut back by 3 bases and J by 3 bases. The CDR3 spans 17 residues. CDR3 nucleotide sequence: TGCGCCAGCAGCCAGGGCATCACGACAGGGCGGCACTATGGCTACACCTTC. As protein: CASSQGITTGRHYGYTF.

This clonotype came up a few times. The rearrangement joins TRBV5-1 to TRBJ2-4; D gene ambiguous. The CDR3 has 15 residues. Germline V lookup: CDR1 SGHRS, CDR2 YFSETQ. V was trimmed by 0 bases and J by 2 bases, leaving 9 bases between them. CDR3 in amino acids: CASSLAESSKNIQYF. CDR3 coding DNA: TGCGCCAGCAGCTTGGCAGAGTCATCCAAAAACATTCAGTACTTC.

V gene TRBV18 combines with J gene TRBJ2-2; D not resolved. Deletions cut 4 bases from V and 0 bases from J, with 9 bases between. There are 15 residues in the CDR3. Germline V lookup: CDR1 KGHSH, CDR2 LQKENI. In DNA form, the CDR3 reads TGTGCCAGCTCACTCGACGGCCCGAACACCGGGGAGCTGTTTTTT. Translation gives CASSLDGPNTGELFF.

V usage is TRBV19 and J usage is TRBJ2-1, with unresolved D. The CDR3 is 12 residues long. The germline gives CDR1 LNHDA, CDR2 SQIVND (reference sequence). Trimming shortened V by 3 bases and J by 10 bases, and 10 bases separated the two germline ends. In nucleotides, the CDR3 is TGTGCCAGTAGTATGCACGGCCGAGAGCAGTTCTTC. Translation gives CASSMHGREQFF.

This clonotype was detected only a few times. V is TRBV6-5 and J is TRBJ1-1, with D maybe TRBD1 (5 bases). V shed 6 bases and J shed 0 bases, with 14 bases lying between them. Germline values: CDR1 MNHEY, CDR2 SVGAGI. The CDR3 covers 15 residues. CDR3 sequence reads: CASSRTGLMNTEAFF. The CDR3 DNA follows: TGTGCCAGCAGCCGAACGGGACTGATGAACACTGAAGCTTTCTTT.

This rearrangement joins TRBV18 to TRBJ2-3; D is unresolved. The CDR3 sequence is 16 residues long. Germline V gene lookup returns CDR1 KGHSH and CDR2 LQKENI. Trimming removed 3 bases from V and 1 base from J, with 14 bases in between. CDR3: CASSPERVARTDTQYF. The DNA for the CDR3 is TGTGCCAGCTCACCTGAAAGGGTTGCCCGCACAGATACGCAGTATTTT. Looking up the rest from reference TRBV18 and TRBJ2-3 gives the full variable domain: NAGVMQNPRHLVRRRGQEARLRCSPMKGHSHVYWYRQLPEEGLKFMVYLQKENIIDESGMPKERFSAEFPKEGPSILRIQQVVRGDSAAYFCASSPERVARTDTQYFGPGTRLTVL.

The sample holds many counts of this clonotype. The rearrangement uses TRBV5-4 and TRBJ2-7, with D perhaps matching TRBD2 (6 bases). The CDR3 extends over 14 amino acids. The germline V and J ends were trimmed by 2 bases and 4 bases, with 13 bases remaining between them. Germline values: CDR1 SGHNT, CDR2 YYREEE (reference sequence). CDR3 nucleotide sequence: TGTGCCAGCAGCTTCGTCGGAGGGAAATACGAGCAGTACTTC. Translation: CASSFVGGKYEQYF.

V gene TRBV18 combines with J gene TRBJ1-2; TRBD1 aligns across 7 bases. CDR3 size: 15 residues. Germline lookup yields CDR1 KGHSH and CDR2 LQKENI. The junction had 5 bases not matched to a gene; V was cut back by 4 bases and J by 0 bases. The CDR3 coding sequence is TGTGCCAGCTCACGCGGGACAGCAGCTAACTATGGCTACACCTTC. Its protein product is CASSRGTAANYGYTF. Filled out from reference TRBV18 and TRBJ1-2, the complete variable domain reads NAGVMQNPRHLVRRRGQEARLRCSPMKGHSHVYWYRQLPEEGLKFMVYLQKENIIDESGMPKERFSAEFPKEGPSILRIQQVVRGDSAAYFCASSRGTAANYGYTFGSGTRLTVV.

This clonotype occurred many times. The chain links TRBV11-2 to TRBJ2-7; D is uncertain. CDR1 is SGHAT and CDR2 is FQNNGV in the germline V gene. The V gene lost 2 bases and the J gene lost 6 bases, with 11 bases spanning the gap. This CDR3 region has 13 residues. This chain's CDR3 is CASSLSALGEQYF. DNA for the CDR3: TGTGCCAGCAGCTTATCGGCGTTAGGCGAGCAGTACTTC.

This clonotype turned up a few times. CDR3 bases: TGCAGCGCCAGGGTAGGCTACGAGCAGTACTTC. Its protein is CSARVGYEQYF. The chain links TRBV29-1 to TRBJ2-7, with D perhaps matching TRBD1 (5 bases). This CDR3 contains 11 residues. Germline V gene data show CDR1 as SQVTM and CDR2 as ANQGSEA. V lost 7 bases and J 3 bases, leaving 10 bases between the germline ends.

This chain joins TRBV20-1 and TRBJ2-5; 8 bases agree with TRBD1. CDR1 is DFQATT, CDR2 SNEGSKA, per germline (reference sequence). V gave up 0 bases and J gave up 5 bases; unmatched junction bases: 11. The CDR3 has 16 residues. The CDR3 region has the DNA TGCAGTGCTAGAGACCTAAAGGCAGGGGGCATGGAGACCCAGTACTTC. Its translation: CSARDLKAGGMETQYF.

Ten or more counts support this clonotype. The V call is TRBV18, the J call TRBJ1-5, with D uncertain. The germline gives CDR1 KGHSH, CDR2 LQKENI. V was clipped by 2 bases and J by 0 bases, with 8 bases between them. The CDR3 sequence is 15 residues long. CDR3 region: CASSPGRISNQPQHF. The CDR3 DNA reads as TGTGCCAGCTCACCAGGAAGGATTAGCAATCAGCCCCAGCATTTT.

This clonotype was observed at least ten times. The chain recombines TRBV29-1 with TRBJ2-4, with 7 bases matching TRBD1. V was pared by 4 bases and J by 7 bases, with 10 bases of the junction left unmatched. This CDR3 has 14 amino acids. Germline V lookup: CDR1 SQVTM, CDR2 ANQGSEA. CDR3 nucleotide sequence: TGCAGCGTTGGGGGCGCGGGCAGGGGGAACATTCAGTACTTC. This gives the protein CSVGGAGRGNIQYF.

The chain couples TRBV27 to TRBJ1-6, with D hard to call. The V gene's germline CDR1 is MNHEY and CDR2 SMNVEV (reference sequence). The CDR3 covers 14 residues. Trimming removed 3 bases from V and 12 bases from J, with 15 bases in between. Here the CDR3 reads CASSFLPDTGPLHF. The CDR3 DNA sequence: TGTGCCAGCAGTTTCCTACCCGACACGGGACCCCTCCACTTT.

This clonotype has a handful of counts. The chain employs TRBV12-5 and TRBJ2-1; 8 bases align to TRBD2. Germline V gene lookup returns CDR1 LGHNT and CDR2 FRNRAP. This CDR3 has 15 amino acids. V dropped 7 bases and J dropped 4; count of bases not matched to a gene: 9. The CDR3 coding sequence is TGTGCTAGTGCCGTGCGGGGGGCCGCGTACAATGAGCAGTTCTTC. This encodes CASAVRGAAYNEQFF.